This TCR beta chain is from a study of cytomegalovirus exposure and HLA in healthy donors. The CDR3 is made up of 14 amino acids. Germline assignment: CDR1 SGHTA and CDR2 FQGNSA. J gave up 8 bases and V 5 bases, and 10 bases lay outside the gene matches. PCR primers comprised 60 Vbeta and 13 Jbeta primers. Libraries were prepared by immunoSEQ multiplex PCR; TCRdb keeps only in-frame clonotypes and omits some of them. This table has over 55,000 clones, about two thirds appearing once. General observations from the study: Presence/absence results assume similar sequencing depth per donor, which may not hold.

In regard to this clone: No antigen is known for it.

The source of this sequence is a man aged 35-49 years in good health and CMV-seropositive. What was sequenced was PBMCs. V and J are TRBV7-2 and TRBJ1-2; 8 bases line up with TRBD1. The CDR3 region is CASSRDQGAKGYTF. The CDR3, as DNA: TGTGCCAGCAGCCGAGACCAGGGGGCGAAGGGCTACACCTTC. The variable domain in full, completed from reference TRBV7-2 and TRBJ1-2, reads GAGVSQSPSNKVTEKGKDVELRCDPISGHTALYWYRQSLGQGLEFLIYFQGNSAPDKSGLPSDRFSAERTGGSVSTLTIQRTQQEDSAVYLCASSRDQGAKGYTFGSGTRLTVV.